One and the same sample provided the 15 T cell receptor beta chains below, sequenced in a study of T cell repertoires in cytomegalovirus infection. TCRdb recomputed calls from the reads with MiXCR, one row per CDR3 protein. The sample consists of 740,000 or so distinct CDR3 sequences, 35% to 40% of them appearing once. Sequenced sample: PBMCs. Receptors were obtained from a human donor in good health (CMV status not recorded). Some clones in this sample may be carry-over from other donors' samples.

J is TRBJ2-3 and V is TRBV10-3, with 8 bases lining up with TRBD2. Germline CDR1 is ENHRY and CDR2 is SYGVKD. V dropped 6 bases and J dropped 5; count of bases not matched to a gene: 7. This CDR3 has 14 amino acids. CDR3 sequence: CAIRGGGLEDTQYF. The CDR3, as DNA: TGTGCCATCAGGGGCGGGGGGCTCGAAGATACGCAGTATTTT.

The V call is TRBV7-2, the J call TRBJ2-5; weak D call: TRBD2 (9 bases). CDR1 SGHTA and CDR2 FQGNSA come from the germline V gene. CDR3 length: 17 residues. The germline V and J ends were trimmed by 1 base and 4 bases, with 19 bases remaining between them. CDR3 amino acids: CASSLVAGGGGGETQYF. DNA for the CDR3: TGTGCCAGCAGCTTAGTTGCAGGGGGCGGGGGGGGAGAGACCCAGTACTTC. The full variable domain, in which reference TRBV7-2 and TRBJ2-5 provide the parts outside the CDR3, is GAGVSQSPSNKVTEKGKDVELRCDPISGHTALYWYRQSLGQGLEFLIYFQGNSAPDKSGLPSDRFSAERTGGSVSTLTIQRTQQEDSAVYLCASSLVAGGGGGETQYFGPGTRLLVL.

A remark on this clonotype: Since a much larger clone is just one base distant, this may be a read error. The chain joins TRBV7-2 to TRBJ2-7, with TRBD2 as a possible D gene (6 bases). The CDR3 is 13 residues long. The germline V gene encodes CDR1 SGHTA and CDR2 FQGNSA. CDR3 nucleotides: TGTGCCAGCCGCTTCGGCGGGGCCTACGAGCAGTACTTC. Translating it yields CASRFGGAYEQYF.

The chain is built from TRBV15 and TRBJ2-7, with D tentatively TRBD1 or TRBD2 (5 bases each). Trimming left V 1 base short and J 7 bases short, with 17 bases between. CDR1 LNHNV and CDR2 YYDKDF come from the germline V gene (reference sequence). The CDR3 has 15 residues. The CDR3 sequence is CATSRGPLGALEQYF. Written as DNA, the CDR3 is TGTGCCACCAGCAGAGGACCTCTCGGGGCCCTGGAGCAGTACTTC.

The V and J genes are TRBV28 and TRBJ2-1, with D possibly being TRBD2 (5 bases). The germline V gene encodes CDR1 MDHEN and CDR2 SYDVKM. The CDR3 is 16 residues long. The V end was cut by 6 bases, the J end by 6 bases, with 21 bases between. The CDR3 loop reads CASSALLLERTNEQFF. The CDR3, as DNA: TGTGCCAGCAGCGCCCTCCTCCTCGAGCGGACCAATGAGCAGTTCTTC.

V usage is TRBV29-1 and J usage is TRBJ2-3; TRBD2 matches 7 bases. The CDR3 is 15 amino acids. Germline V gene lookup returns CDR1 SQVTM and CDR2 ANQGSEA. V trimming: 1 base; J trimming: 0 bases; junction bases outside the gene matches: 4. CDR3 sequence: CSVEGRAGSTDTQYF. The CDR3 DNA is TGCAGCGTTGAAGGACGAGCGGGAAGCACAGATACGCAGTATTTT.

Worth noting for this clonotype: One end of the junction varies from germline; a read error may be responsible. The DNA for the CDR3 is TGTGCCAGCAGCCAGGAAGGGTACCGTGGGGATGAGCGGTTCTTC. Translation: CASSQEGYRGDERFF. The chain is built from TRBV7-3 and TRBJ2-1, with unresolved D. The CDR3 length is 15 residues. The germline CDR1 and CDR2 sequences are SGHTA and FQGTGA.

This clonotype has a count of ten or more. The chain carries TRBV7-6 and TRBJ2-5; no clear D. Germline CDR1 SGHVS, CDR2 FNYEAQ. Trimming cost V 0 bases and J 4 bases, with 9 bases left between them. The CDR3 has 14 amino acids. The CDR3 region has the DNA TGTGCCAGCAGCTTAGCGACTGGTTCAGAGACCCAGTACTTC. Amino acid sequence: CASSLATGSETQYF.

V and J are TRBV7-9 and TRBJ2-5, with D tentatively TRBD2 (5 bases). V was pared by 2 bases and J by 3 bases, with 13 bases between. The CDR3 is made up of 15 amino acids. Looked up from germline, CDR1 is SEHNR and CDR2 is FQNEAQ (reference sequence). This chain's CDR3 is CASSLNPRVKETQYF. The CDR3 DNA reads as TGTGCCAGCAGCTTAAATCCGAGGGTCAAAGAGACCCAGTACTTC.

The CDR3 region is CASSLAGTSGNTIYF. The CDR3 DNA reads as TGTGCCAGCAGCTTAGCTGGGACGTCCGGAAACACCATATATTTT. V is TRBV7-6 and J is TRBJ1-3; D might be TRBD1 (5 bases). Germline V gene sequence: CDR1 SGHVS, CDR2 FNYEAQ. V was cut by 0 bases and J by 4 bases, with 10 bases left in between. This CDR3 spans 15 amino acids.

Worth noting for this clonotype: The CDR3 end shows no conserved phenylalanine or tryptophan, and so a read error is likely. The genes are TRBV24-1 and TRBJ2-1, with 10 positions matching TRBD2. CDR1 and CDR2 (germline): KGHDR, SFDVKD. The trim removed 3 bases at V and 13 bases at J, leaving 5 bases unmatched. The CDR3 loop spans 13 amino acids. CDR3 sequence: CATSDGKLAGQFL. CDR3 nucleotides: TGTGCCACCAGTGATGGGAAACTAGCGGGACAGTTCTTA.

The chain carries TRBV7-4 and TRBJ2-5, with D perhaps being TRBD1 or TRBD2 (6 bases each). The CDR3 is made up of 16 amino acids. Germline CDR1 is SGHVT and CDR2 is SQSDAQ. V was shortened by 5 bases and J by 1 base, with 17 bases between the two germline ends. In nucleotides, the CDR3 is TGTGCCAGCAGCCCACGGGACGGGGGCCGCCAAGAGACCCAGTACTTC. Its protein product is CASSPRDGGRQETQYF.

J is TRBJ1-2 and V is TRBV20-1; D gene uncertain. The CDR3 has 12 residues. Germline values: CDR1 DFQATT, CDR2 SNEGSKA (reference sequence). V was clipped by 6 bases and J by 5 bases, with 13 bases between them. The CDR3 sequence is CSANLRGYGYTF. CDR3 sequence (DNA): TGCAGTGCCAACCTTAGAGGGTATGGCTACACCTTC.

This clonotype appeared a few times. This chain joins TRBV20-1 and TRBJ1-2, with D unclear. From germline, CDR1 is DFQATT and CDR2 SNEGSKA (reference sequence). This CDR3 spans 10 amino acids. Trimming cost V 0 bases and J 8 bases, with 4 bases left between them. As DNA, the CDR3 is TGCAGTGCTAGAGATCAAGGCTACACCTTC. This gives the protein CSARDQGYTF.

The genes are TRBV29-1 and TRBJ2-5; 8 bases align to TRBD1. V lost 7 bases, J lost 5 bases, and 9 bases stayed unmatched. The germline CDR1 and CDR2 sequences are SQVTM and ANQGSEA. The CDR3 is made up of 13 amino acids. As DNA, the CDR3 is TGCAGCGCTGCAGGGGGCAGTCGGGAGACCCAGTACTTC. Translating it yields CSAAGGSRETQYF.